These T cell receptor beta chains were read from a single sample in a study of blood T cell repertoires in COVID-19. Libraries were prepared by immunoSEQ multiplex PCR; TCRdb keeps only in-frame clonotypes and omits some of them. This sample has fewer than 400,000 clones, with around 90% found just once. The source material was PBMCs or T cells enriched from blood (not recorded which). The receptors come from a woman between 18 and 29 years old who had recovered from COVID-19. CDR3s include the opening cysteine and the closing phenylalanine or tryptophan. The D gene is left open where the match is weak. Expanded clones are given a class, and other clones once, few, many or no size at all.

j_gene,v_gene,abundance,d_gene,CDR3nt,CDR3aa
TRBJ1-4,TRBV5-1,few,NA,TGCGCCAGCAGCTGGACCCCACAGGGTCGCACTAATGAAAAACTGTTTTTT,CASSWTPQGRTNEKLFF
TRBJ1-3,TRBV18,NA,TRBD1,TGTGCCAGCTCACCAAAGACAGGGGGCTCTGGAAACACCATATATTTT,CASSPKTGGSGNTIYF
TRBJ1-6,TRBV6-5,NA,NA,TGTGCCAGCAGTTACCGGGGGTATAATTCACCCCTCCACTTT,CASSYRGYNSPLHF
TRBJ2-2,TRBV19,once,NA,TGTGCCAGTAGACCGACAGCCGCGAACACCGGGGAGCTGTTTTTT,CASRPTAANTGELFF
TRBJ1-5,TRBV5-5,NA,NA,TGTGCCAGCAGCTTGGACCGGACAGAGAATAGCAATCAGCCCCAGCATTTT,CASSLDRTENSNQPQHF
TRBJ1-1,TRBV5-5,NA,TRBD1,TGTGCCAGCAGCCCGACAGGGTTGACTGAAGCTTTCTTT,CASSPTGLTEAFF
TRBJ1-1,TRBV28,NA,NA,TGTGCCAGCAGTTTAGTTGGGTTTTCCTTGAGGACTGAAGCTTTCTTT,CASSLVGFSLRTEAFF
TRBJ1-2,TRBV28,NA,NA,TGTGCCAGCAGACCCCCGGGTTATGAAGGCTACACCTTC,CASRPPGYEGYTF
TRBJ2-5,TRBV29-1,NA,NA,TGCAGCGTTGATTATCCGTTGGAGACCCAGTACTTC,CSVDYPLETQYF
TRBJ1-2,TRBV6-5,NA,NA,TGTGCCAGCAGCAACACCTGGGGGCAGGGCTATGGCTACACCTTC,CASSNTWGQGYGYTF